One sample yielded the 6 T cell receptor beta chains listed below, sequenced in a study of radiotherapy plus CTLA-4 blockade in lung cancer (dated by TCRdb to the late 2010s). The library was made by the immunoSEQ multiplex PCR assay. In TCRdb, the immuneACCESS table is reduced to in-frame sequences with V and J assigned. These tables do not hold every clone; where another copy was compared, an unresolved V gene accounts for under half, and the others remain unexplained. This sample holds more than 55,000 clones; less than 85% were observed only once. The ten largest account for roughly 17% of the sample. Sample: peripheral blood, taken from a patient treated with radiotherapy plus ipilimumab. The source is a human donor with non-small cell lung cancer who had a complete response to radiotherapy plus ipilimumab.

V usage is TRBV4-3 and J usage is TRBJ2-3; 9 positions agree with TRBD1. This CDR3 comprises 15 residues. The germline gives CDR1 LGHNA, CDR2 YSLEER. Trimming cost V 4 bases and J 6 bases; bases outside gene matches: 8. Here the CDR3 DNA reads TGCGCCAGCAGCCCTAGGGGACAGGGCATGGATACGCAGTATTTT. Translating gives CASSPRGQGMDTQYF.

V usage is TRBV6-5 and J usage is TRBJ2-7; maybe TRBD1 (5 bases). The CDR3 has 15 amino acids. Per germline, CDR1 MNHEY and CDR2 SVGAGI. V dropped 0 bases and J dropped 2 bases, with 11 bases sitting between them. The CDR3 loop is CASSYSATVTYEQYF. The DNA for the CDR3 is TGTGCCAGCAGTTACTCCGCGACAGTCACCTACGAGCAGTACTTC.

V gene TRBV7-9 combines with J gene TRBJ1-2; 9 positions match TRBD1. CDR1 is SEHNR and CDR2 is FQNEAQ in the germline V gene (reference sequence). The CDR3 length is 14 residues. The V segment lost 7 bases and the J segment 5 bases; nucleotides outside the gene matches: 8. CDR3: CASTKDRGLYGYTF. CDR3 nucleotide sequence: TGTGCCAGCACCAAGGACAGGGGCCTATATGGCTACACCTTC.

This CDR3 is CASSFGGQGNTEAFF. CDR3 in DNA: TGTGCCAGCAGCTTTGGGGGACAGGGCAACACTGAAGCTTTCTTT. This chain uses TRBV7-9 with TRBJ1-1; 9 nucleotides align to TRBD1. The length of the CDR3 is 15 residues. J gave up 2 bases and V 3 bases, and 4 bases lay outside the gene matches. The germline gives CDR1 SEHNR, CDR2 FQNEAQ (reference sequence).

This clone came up a few times. This sample also contains other DNA sequences that code for the same CDR3. The rearrangement uses TRBV11-2 and TRBJ2-5; D remains unclear. The CDR3 runs 13 residues. Germline V gene lookup returns CDR1 SGHAT and CDR2 FQNNGV. V lost 1 base to trimming and J lost 5 bases, with 8 bases between them. Here the CDR3 reads CASSLGEKETQYF. As DNA, the CDR3 is TGTGCCAGCAGCTTAGGCGAGAAGGAGACCCAGTACTTC.

This chain uses TRBV27 with TRBJ2-1; 13 positions agree with TRBD2. V was pared by 5 bases and J by 9 bases, with 7 bases of the junction left unmatched. The CDR3 extends over 15 amino acids. CDR1 and CDR2 from the germline V gene are MNHEY and SMNVEV (reference sequence). The DNA of the CDR3 is TGTGCCAGCAGTCCAGGGACTAGCGGGGTAGGTGAGCAGTTCTTC. Translating it yields CASSPGTSGVGEQFF.